This paragraph covers one T cell receptor beta chain sequence. This entry comes from a study of blood T cell repertoires in COVID-19. Study at large: The samples span acute and convalescent COVID-19 from the United States, Italy and Spain.

Sequencing was performed with immunoSEQ multiplex PCR; in TCRdb, only in-frame clones are kept and a portion is missing. This table has around 300,000 clones, 65% to 85% appearing once. CDR1 and CDR2 from the germline V gene are SGDLS and YYNGEE. The CDR3 totals 17 residues. V lost 9 bases, J lost 1 base, and 15 bases stayed unmatched. The chain employs TRBV9 and TRBJ2-3; TRBD2 matches 9 bases. This receptor was identified in a man aged 25 to 45 with active or convalescent COVID-19. The sample taken for sequencing was peripheral blood. CDR3 sequence: CANLAVGLAGRTDTQYF. CDR3 nucleotides: TGTGCCAATTTAGCGGTCGGGCTAGCGGGACGCACAGATACGCAGTATTTT.